This T cell receptor beta chain is from a study of beta chain features in type 1 diabetes. About the study: Regarding age, gender and cell yields, patients proved similar to healthy donors.

On average, the one heparinised blood draw given by each donor was approximately 120 mL. The whole isolated RNA underwent reverse transcription, so sequencing captured expressed TCRB transcripts. The data were produced by immunoSEQ multiplex PCR, yet TCRdb's version contains in-frame clones alone and is incomplete. Of 300,000 to 450,000 clones in the sample, over 8.5% are singletons; the top ten hold about 0.64%. Points from the study as a whole: PCR might pick shorter templates more often, in the same way for patients and controls. For Type 1 diabetes patients, all four CD4+ subsets carried TCRB CDR3s that were moderately but significantly shorter. Over-representation of high TCR-expressing cells was a possible consequence of cDNA sequencing.

On this clone: Its target is unknown.

This clonotype originated in a man aged 25-40 years with type 1 diabetes. Sequencing was performed on central memory CD4+ T cells from blood.

In nucleotides, the CDR3 is TGTGCCAGCAGCTTGCGGGCCCAGAACTATGGCTACACCTTC. Translated: CASSLRAQNYGYTF. V and J are TRBV5-8 and TRBJ1-2; no firm D call. The CDR3 has 14 amino acids. V was cut by 1 base and J by 2 bases, with 9 bases left in between. CDR1 and CDR2 from the germline V gene are SGHTS and YDEGEE.